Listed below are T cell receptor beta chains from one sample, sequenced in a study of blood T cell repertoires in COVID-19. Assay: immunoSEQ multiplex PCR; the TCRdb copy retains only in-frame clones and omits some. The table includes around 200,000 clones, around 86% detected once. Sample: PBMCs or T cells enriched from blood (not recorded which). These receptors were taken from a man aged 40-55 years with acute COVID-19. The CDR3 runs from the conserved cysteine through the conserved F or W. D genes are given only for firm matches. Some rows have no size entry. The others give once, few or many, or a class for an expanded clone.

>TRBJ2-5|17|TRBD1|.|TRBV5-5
TGTGCCAGCAGGGACATCAGAATTAGGACAGGGCCAGAGACCCAGTACTTC
CASRDIRIRTGPETQYF
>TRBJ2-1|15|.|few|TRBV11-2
TGTGCCAGCAGCCCACAGAGCTTGGGCTACAATGAGCAGTTCTTC
CASSPQSLGYNEQFF
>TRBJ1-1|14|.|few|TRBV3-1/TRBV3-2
TGTGCCAGCAGCGAGGAGGGAATACCAATTGAAGCTTTCTTT
CASSEEGIPIEAFF
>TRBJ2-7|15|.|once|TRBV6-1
TGTGCCAGCAGTGAAGGCCCGGGGGATCCCTACGAGCAGTACTTC
CASSEGPGDPYEQYF
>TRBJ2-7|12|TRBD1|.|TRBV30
TGTGCCTGGAGGACAGGGGCCTACGAGCAGTACTTC
CAWRTGAYEQYF
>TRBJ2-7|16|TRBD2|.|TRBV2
TGTGCCAGCAGTTCCGGGACTAGCGGGAGTAAGGGCGAGCAGTACTTC
CASSSGTSGSKGEQYF
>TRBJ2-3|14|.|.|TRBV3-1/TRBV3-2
TGTGCCTGCGCTTCTAGGGGTCACACAGATACGCAGTATTTT
CACASRGHTDTQYF
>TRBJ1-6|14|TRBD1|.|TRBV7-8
TGTGCCAGCAGCTCCAGACAGGGGAATTCACCCCTCCACTTT
CASSSRQGNSPLHF
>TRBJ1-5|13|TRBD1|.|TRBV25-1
TGTGCCAGCAGTAGGGGGCGCGATCAGCCCCAGCATTTT
CASSRGRDQPQHF
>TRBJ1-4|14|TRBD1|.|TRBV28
TGTGCCAGCAGTTCGGGGACAGAGAATGAAAAACTGTTTTTT
CASSSGTENEKLFF
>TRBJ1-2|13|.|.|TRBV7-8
TGTGCCAGCAGCTTAGACAGGGCGGGTGGCTACACCTTC
CASSLDRAGGYTF
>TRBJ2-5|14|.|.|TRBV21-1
TGTGCCAGCAGCAAATTTTTGGGGCGGGAGACCCAGTACTTC
CASSKFLGRETQYF
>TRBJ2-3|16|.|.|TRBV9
TGTGCCAGCAGCCCTCGACTAGGCCCCCCCACAGATACGCAGTATTTT
CASSPRLGPPTDTQYF
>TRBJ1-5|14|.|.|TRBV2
TGTGCCAGCAGAAAAACAGGGTCCAGGCAGCCCCAGCATTTT
CASRKTGSRQPQHF
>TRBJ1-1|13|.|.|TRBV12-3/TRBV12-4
TGTGCCAGCAGTTCTGACGGGAGCACTGAAGCTTTCTTT
CASSSDGSTEAFF
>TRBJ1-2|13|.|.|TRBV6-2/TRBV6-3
TGTGCCAGCAGTTACGTCGAGGTTCTTGGCTACACCTTC
CASSYVEVLGYTF
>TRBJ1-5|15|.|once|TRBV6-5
TGTGCCAGCAGCCGGTCGGCAGGAAGATATCAGCCCCAGCATTTT
CASSRSAGRYQPQHF
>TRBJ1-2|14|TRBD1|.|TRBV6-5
TGTGCCAGCAGAAACAGGGGGAGAGGCGATGGCTACACCTTC
CASRNRGRGDGYTF
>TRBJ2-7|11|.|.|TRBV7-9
TGTGCCAGCAGCGCTGGAGGCGAGCAGTACTTC
CASSAGGEQYF
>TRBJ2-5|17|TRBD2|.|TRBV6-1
TGTGCCAGCAGTGAAACCGGGACTAGGGAAAAGATGGGGACCCAGTACTTC
CASSETGTREKMGTQYF
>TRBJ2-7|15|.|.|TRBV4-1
TGCGCCAGCAGCCAGGTATACTTAGACACTTACGAGCAGTACTTC
CASSQVYLDTYEQYF
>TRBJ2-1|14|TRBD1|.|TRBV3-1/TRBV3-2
TGTGCCAGCAGCCAAGGGGACAGGGGGGATGAGCAGTTCTTC
CASSQGDRGDEQFF
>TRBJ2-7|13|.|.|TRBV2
TGTGCCAGCAGTCTGGACAGTTCCTACGAGCAGTACTTC
CASSLDSSYEQYF
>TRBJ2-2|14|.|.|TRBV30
TGTGCCTGGAGTGTAAGGAGGCGCACCGGGGAGCTGTTTTTT
CAWSVRRRTGELFF
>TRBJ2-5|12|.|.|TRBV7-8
TGTGCCAGCAGCTTACACGGAGAGACCCAGTACTTC
CASSLHGETQYF
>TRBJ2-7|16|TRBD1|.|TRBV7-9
TGTGCCAGCAGCTTTGCCCGGGACAGGGGTGATTACGAGCAGTACTTC
CASSFARDRGDYEQYF
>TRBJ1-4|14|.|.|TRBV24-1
TGTGCCAAACGGCGGGCCCATTTCGCTGAAAAACTGTTTTTT
CAKRRAHFAEKLFF
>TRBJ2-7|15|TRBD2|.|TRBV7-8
TGTGCCAGCAGCCCAGGGTGGCGGGAGCCCTACGAGCAGTACTTC
CASSPGWREPYEQYF
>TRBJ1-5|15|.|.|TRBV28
TGTGCCAGCAGCCCCGGGGGAGTTCGCAATCAGCCCCAGCATTTT
CASSPGGVRNQPQHF
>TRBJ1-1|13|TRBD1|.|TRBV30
TGTGCCTGTCCGGGACAGGGGGCGACTGAAGCTTTCTTT
CACPGQGATEAFF
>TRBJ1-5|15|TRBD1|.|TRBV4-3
TGCGCCAGCAGCCAAGACAGGGGGGTATATCAGCCCCAGCATTTT
CASSQDRGVYQPQHF
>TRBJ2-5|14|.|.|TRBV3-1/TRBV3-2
TGTGCCAGCAGCCAAGACGAGTCGCGGGAGACCCAGTACTTC
CASSQDESRETQYF
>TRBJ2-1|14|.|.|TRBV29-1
TGCAGCGTTCGAAGGCGGAGTTCCTACAATGAGCAGTTCTTC
CSVRRRSSYNEQFF
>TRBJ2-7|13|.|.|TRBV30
TGTGCCTTATGGGGCGGTTACTCCTACGAGCAGTACTTC
CALWGGYSYEQYF
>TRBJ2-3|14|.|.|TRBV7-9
TGTGCCAGCAGCTTAGTCTCTCTCACAGATACGCAGTATTTT
CASSLVSLTDTQYF
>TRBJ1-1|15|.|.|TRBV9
TGTGCCAGCAGCGATCAACAGGGAAGGAACACTGAAGCTTTCTTT
CASSDQQGRNTEAFF
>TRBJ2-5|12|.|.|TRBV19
TGTGCCAGTAGTAAGGGAGAAGAGACCCAGTACTTC
CASSKGEETQYF
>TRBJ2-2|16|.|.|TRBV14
TGTGCCAGCAGCCAAGCTCCGGGACAGAACACCGGGGAGCTGTTTTTT
CASSQAPGQNTGELFF
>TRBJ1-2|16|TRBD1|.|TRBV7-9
TGTGCCAGCAGCTCCGCCCCCGGGACAGGATACTATGGCTACACCTTC
CASSSAPGTGYYGYTF
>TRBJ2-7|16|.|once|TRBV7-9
TGTGCCAGCAGCTCCCGCGGCCAGGGCTGGCTGGACGAGCAGTACTTC
CASSSRGQGWLDEQYF
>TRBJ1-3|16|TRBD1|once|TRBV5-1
TGCGCCAGCAGCCTGGGACAGCTGAGCTCTGGAAACACCATATATTTT
CASSLGQLSSGNTIYF
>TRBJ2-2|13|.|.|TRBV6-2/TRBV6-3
TGTGCCAGCAGCAGCCAGGATAACGGGGAGCTGTTTTTT
CASSSQDNGELFF
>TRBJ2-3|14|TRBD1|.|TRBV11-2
TGTGCCAGCATACCCACAGGGGTCACAGATACGCAGTATTTT
CASIPTGVTDTQYF
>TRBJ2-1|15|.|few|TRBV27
TGTGCCAGCAGGAGGACGGGACTTTACTACAATGAGCAGTTCTTC
CASRRTGLYYNEQFF
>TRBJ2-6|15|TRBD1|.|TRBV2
TGTGCCAGCACCATACCAGGGGGCGGGGCCAACGTCCTGACTTTC
CASTIPGGGANVLTF
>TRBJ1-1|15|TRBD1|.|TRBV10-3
TGTGCCATCAGTGACGACAGGGGAGAAGTTAGGGTAGCTTTCTTT
CAISDDRGEVRVAFF
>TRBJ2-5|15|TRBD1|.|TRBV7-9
TGTGCCAGCAGCTACAGCTCTCGGGACAGTCATAATGGGGACTTC
CASSYSSRDSHNGDF
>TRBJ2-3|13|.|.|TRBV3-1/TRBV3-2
TGTGCCAGCAGTAGGACTGTCACAGATACGCAGTATTTT
CASSRTVTDTQYF
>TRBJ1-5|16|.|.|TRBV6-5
TGTGCCAGCAGTTACTCCTATACGAATAGTCATCAGCCCCAGCATTTT
CASSYSYTNSHQPQHF
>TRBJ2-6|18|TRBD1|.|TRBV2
TGTGCCAGCAGTGAAGCGAGGGGGCTGGGATCTGGGGCCAACGTCCTGACTTTC
CASSEARGLGSGANVLTF
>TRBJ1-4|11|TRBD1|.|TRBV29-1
TGCGCGACAGGGGAGGGAGAAAAACTGTTTTTT
CATGEGEKLFF
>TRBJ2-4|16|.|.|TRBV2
TGTGCCAGCAAATCGTGGGGCCCGCTAGCCAAAAACATTCAGTACTTC
CASKSWGPLAKNIQYF
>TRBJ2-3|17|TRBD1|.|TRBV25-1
TGTGCCAGCAGCGAATCTCAGGGGGAGATGCTAACAGATACGCAGTATTTT
CASSESQGEMLTDTQYF